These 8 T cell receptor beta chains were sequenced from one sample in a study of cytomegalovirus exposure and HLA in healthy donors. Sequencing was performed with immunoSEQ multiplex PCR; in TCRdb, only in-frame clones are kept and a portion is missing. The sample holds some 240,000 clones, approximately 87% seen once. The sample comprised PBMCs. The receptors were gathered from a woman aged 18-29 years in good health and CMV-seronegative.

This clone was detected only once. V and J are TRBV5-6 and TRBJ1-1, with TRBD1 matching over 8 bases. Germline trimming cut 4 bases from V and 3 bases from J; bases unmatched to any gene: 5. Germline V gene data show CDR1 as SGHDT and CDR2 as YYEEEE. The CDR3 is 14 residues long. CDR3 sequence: CASSPGQGYTEAFF. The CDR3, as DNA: TGTGCCAGCAGCCCAGGACAGGGCTACACTGAAGCTTTCTTT.

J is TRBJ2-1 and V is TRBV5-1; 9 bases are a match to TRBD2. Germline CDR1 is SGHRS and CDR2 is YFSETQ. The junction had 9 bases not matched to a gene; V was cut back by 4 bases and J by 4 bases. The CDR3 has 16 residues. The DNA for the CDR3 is TGCGCCAGCAGCCCTGCGACTAGCGGATATTACAATGAGCAGTTCTTC. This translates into CASSPATSGYYNEQFF. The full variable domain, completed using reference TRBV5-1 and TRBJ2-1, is KAGVTQTPRYLIKTRGQQVTLSCSPISGHRSVSWYQQTPGQGLQFLFEYFSETQRNKGNFPGRFSGRQFSNSRSEMNVSTLELGDSALYLCASSPATSGYYNEQFFGPGTRLTVL.

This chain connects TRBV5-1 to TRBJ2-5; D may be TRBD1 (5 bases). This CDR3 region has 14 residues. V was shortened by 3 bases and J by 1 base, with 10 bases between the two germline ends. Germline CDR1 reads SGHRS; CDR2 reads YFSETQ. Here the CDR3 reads CASSSDIPQETQYF. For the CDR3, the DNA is TGCGCCAGCAGCTCGGACATCCCCCAAGAGACCCAGTACTTC.

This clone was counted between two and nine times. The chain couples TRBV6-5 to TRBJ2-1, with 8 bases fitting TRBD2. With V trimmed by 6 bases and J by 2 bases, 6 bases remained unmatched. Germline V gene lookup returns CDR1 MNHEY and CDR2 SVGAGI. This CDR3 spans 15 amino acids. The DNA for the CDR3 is TGTGCCAGCAGCCCATCAGCGGGAGCCTACAATGAGCAGTTCTTC. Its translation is CASSPSAGAYNEQFF.

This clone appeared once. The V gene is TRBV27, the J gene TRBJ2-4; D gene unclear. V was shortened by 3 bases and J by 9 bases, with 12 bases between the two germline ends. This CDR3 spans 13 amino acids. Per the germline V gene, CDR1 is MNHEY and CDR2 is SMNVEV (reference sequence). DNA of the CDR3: TGTGCCAGCAGTTTCTCCGAAGCAGGCATTCAGTACTTC. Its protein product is CASSFSEAGIQYF.

The CDR3 spells CASSWMWSTEAFF. DNA for the CDR3: TGTGCCAGCAGCTGGATGTGGAGCACTGAAGCTTTCTTT. V usage is TRBV7-2 and J usage is TRBJ1-1; D gene unclear. The V end was cut by 4 bases, the J end by 4 bases, with 10 bases between. Germline V gene lookup returns CDR1 SGHTA and CDR2 FQGNSA. This CDR3 has 13 residues.

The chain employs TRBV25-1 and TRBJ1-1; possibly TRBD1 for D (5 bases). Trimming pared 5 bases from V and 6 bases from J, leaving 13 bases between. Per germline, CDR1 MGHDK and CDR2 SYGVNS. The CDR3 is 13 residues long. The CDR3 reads CASSIGLGAEAFF. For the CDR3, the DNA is TGTGCCAGCAGTATAGGCCTGGGGGCTGAAGCTTTCTTT. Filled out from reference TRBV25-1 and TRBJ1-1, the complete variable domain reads EADIYQTPRYLVIGTGKKITLECSQTMGHDKMYWYQQDPGMELHLIHYSYGVNSTEKGDLSSESTVSRIRTEHFPLTLESARPSHTSQYLCASSIGLGAEAFFGQGTRLTVV.

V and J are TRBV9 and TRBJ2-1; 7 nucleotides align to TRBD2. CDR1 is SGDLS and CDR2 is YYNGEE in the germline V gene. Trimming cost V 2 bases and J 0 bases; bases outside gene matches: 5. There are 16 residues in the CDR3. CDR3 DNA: TGTGCCAGCAGCGTTCAGGCGGGAGACTCCTACAATGAGCAGTTCTTC. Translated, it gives CASSVQAGDSYNEQFF.